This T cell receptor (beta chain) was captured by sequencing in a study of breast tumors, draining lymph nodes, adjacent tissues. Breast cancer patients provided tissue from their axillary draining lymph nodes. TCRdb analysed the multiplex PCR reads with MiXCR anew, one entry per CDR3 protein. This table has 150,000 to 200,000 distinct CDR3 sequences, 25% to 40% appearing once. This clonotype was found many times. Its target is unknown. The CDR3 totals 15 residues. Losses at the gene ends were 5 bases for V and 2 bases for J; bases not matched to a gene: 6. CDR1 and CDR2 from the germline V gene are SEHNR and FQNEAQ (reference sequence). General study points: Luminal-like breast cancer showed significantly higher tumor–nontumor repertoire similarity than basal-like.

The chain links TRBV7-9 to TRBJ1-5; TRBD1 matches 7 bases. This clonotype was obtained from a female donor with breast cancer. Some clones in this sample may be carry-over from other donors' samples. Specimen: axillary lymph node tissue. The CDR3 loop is CASSPNRGGNQPQHF. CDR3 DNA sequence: TGTGCCAGCAGCCCTAACAGGGGTGGCAATCAGCCCCAGCATTTT.